The text below deals with one TCR beta chain. Study processing details: Reference gene primer amplification gave nucleated cell count estimates. TCRdb keeps only in-frame clones here, not all; method: immunoSEQ multiplex PCR. The V and J calls and clone size come from that table; D and trimming were worked out from the DNA. The data show under 150,000 clones, roughly 79% seen once. The CDR3 is made up of 13 amino acids. Germline trimming cut 3 bases from V and 7 bases from J; bases unmatched to any gene: 5. Germline lookup yields CDR1 DFQATT and CDR2 SNEGSKA (reference sequence). The data were taken from a study of blood T cell repertoires in COVID-19.

This clonotype was obtained from a human donor with acute or convalescent COVID-19. The donor label of this sample is uncertain. Sequenced input: peripheral blood. The V gene is TRBV20-1, the J gene TRBJ2-2, with 7 positions matching TRBD2. CDR3 protein: CSASTSARGELFF. CDR3 nucleotide sequence: TGCAGTGCTAGTACTAGCGCACGCGGGGAGCTGTTTTTT.